This passage covers 30 T cell receptor beta chains from one sample sequenced in a study of T cell clonality in common variable immunodeficiency. Their recognized antigens are unknown. Some clones are missing from TCRdb's copy, which holds only in-frame ones; the method was immunoSEQ multiplex PCR. Singletons are absent from the sample, which has about 33,000 clones. Study findings and constraints: Fewer deletions and N-nucleotide insertions were reportedly seen in common variable immunodeficiency TCR beta sequences.

The sequenced sample consisted of peripheral blood mononuclear cells. Source of these receptors: a human donor with common variable immunodeficiency.

This clone has ten or more counts. The observed sequence ends 3 residues before the CDR3 terminus, with the missing tail filled in from the germline J gene. The rearrangement links TRBV19 to TRBJ1-5; possibly TRBD1 for D (5 bases). Trimming cost V 6 bases and J 0 bases, with 15 bases left between them. In germline, CDR1 is LNHDA, CDR2 SQIVND (reference sequence). The CDR3 runs 16 residues. The sequenced CDR3 bases are TGTGCCAGTAGATCGGACATTCTGAGTAGCAATCAGCCC. It encodes CASRSDILSSNQP. The entire CDR3 reads CASRSDILSSNQPQHF.

There are a few counts of this clone. The read terminates 3 residues before the CDR3 end, so the remaining end is supplied by the germline J gene. The V call is TRBV19, the J call TRBJ1-6, with 10 bases identical to TRBD1. CDR3 size: 15 residues. Germline values: CDR1 LNHDA, CDR2 SQIVND (reference sequence). Unmatched junction bases numbered 10, after V lost 6 bases and J lost 11 bases. The sequenced CDR3 bases are TGTGCCAGTAGCCCACCGGGACAGGGGAAGGCACCC. Its protein is CASSPPGQGKAP. The whole CDR3 protein is CASSPPGQGKAPLHF.

There are many counts of this clone. With the read ending 3 residues before the CDR3 end, the germline J gene is used to fill in that end. The J gene is TRBJ1-2, the V gene TRBV4-1; D perhaps matches TRBD1 (6 bases). Germline V gene sequence: CDR1 MGHRA, CDR2 YSYEKL. V lost 4 bases to trimming and J lost 2 bases, with 8 bases between them. The CDR3 has 13 residues. CDR3 DNA (partial): TGCGCCAGCAGCCCAGGGGACAACTATGGC. Amino acid sequence: CASSPGDNYG. The full CDR3 protein is CASSPGDNYGYTF.

This clone has ten or more counts. The missing CDR3 end, 3 residues past where the read stops, is filled in from the germline J gene. The chain is built from TRBV5-1 and TRBJ1-1; the match to TRBD1 covers 7 bases. This CDR3 spans 14 amino acids. The V segment lost 5 bases and the J segment 3 bases; nucleotides outside the gene matches: 7. Germline CDR1 is SGHRS and CDR2 is YFSETQ. The part of the CDR3 DNA that was read is TGCGCCAGCAGGACCGACAGGGCGTACACTGAA. This sequence encodes CASRTDRAYTE. The whole CDR3 reads CASRTDRAYTEAFF.

This clone appeared many times. The CDR3 extends 3 residues past the end of the read, so its final part is completed from the germline J gene. This chain connects TRBV2 to TRBJ1-6, with D perhaps TRBD1 (5 bases). The germline V gene has CDR1 SNHLY and CDR2 FYNNEI. The CDR3 runs 17 residues. Trimming shortened V by 3 bases and J by 5 bases, and 17 bases separated the two germline ends. CDR3 residues: CASSDPTGTSNNSPLHF. The sequenced part of the CDR3 DNA is TGTGCCAGCAGTGATCCAACAGGTACCTCAAATAATTCACCC.

Points on this clone: Read sequence stops 3 residues before the CDR3 end, and the germline J gene provides the missing end. This chain connects TRBV7-9 to TRBJ1-3, with D possibly TRBD1 on 6 matching bases. This CDR3 spans 15 amino acids. In germline, CDR1 is SEHNR, CDR2 FQNEAQ (reference sequence). V shed 5 bases and J shed 5 bases, with 16 bases lying between them. This CDR3 is CASSDPWRDRNTIYF. The covered CDR3 bases are TGTGCCAGCAGCGATCCTTGGAGGGACAGAAACACC.

This clone was observed a handful of times. The read terminates 3 residues ahead of where the CDR3 ends, so the germline J gene completes it. The V and J genes are TRBV7-2 and TRBJ2-7, with TRBD1 identical over 7 bases. This CDR3 comprises 14 residues. The germline V gene encodes CDR1 SGHTA and CDR2 FQGNSA. V trimming: 3 bases; J trimming: 2 bases; junction bases outside the gene matches: 4. CDR3 DNA, as far as it was read: TGTGCCAGCAGCTTGAACAGGGGCACCTACGAG. Its translation is CASSLNRGTYE. The CDR3 in full is CASSLNRGTYEQYF.

This clone was observed a few times. The sequenced fragment ends 3 residues before the CDR3 boundary, so the rest is inferred from the germline J gene. The rearrangement joins TRBV19 to TRBJ2-7, with 8 positions matching TRBD1. Germline CDR1 and CDR2: LNHDA and SQIVND (reference sequence). There are 15 residues in the CDR3. Trimming at V came to 4 bases and at J to 3 bases, leaving 8 bases not matched to a gene. CDR3 loop: CASSTHTGGSYEQYF. The sequenced part of the CDR3 DNA is TGTGCCAGTAGTACCCATACAGGGGGGAGCTACGAG.

Of note for this clone: Sequencing ends 3 residues short of the CDR3 end; the germline J gene provides the rest. The rearrangement joins TRBV6-2 or TRBV6-3 to TRBJ2-4, with a tentative D call TRBD2 (6 bases). The germline V gene encodes CDR1 MNHEY and CDR2 SVGEGT. The CDR3 consists of 14 residues. Trimming removed 5 bases from V and 8 bases from J, with 16 bases in between. CDR3 in amino acids: CASSKLASGDIQYF. The part of the CDR3 DNA that was read is TGTGCCAGCAGTAAACTGGCGTCGGGGGACATT.

Note on this clone: A read error may produce the germline difference seen at one junction end. The read stops 3 residues short of the end of the CDR3; the missing end is completed from the germline J gene. The chain combines TRBV7-7 with TRBJ1-2, with TRBD1 as a possible D gene (5 bases). This CDR3 spans 17 amino acids. In germline, CDR1 is SSHAT, CDR2 FNYEAQ (reference sequence). The sequenced CDR3 bases are TGTGCTAGCAGCTCTAAACCCAGGGAGGACGGACGATATGGC. It translates to CASSSKPREDGRYG. The full CDR3 sequence reads CASSSKPREDGRYGYTF.

This clone was recorded many times. The read gets to within 3 residues of the CDR3 end, and the germline J gene fills in the rest. The rearrangement uses TRBV20-1 and TRBJ1-4, with D perhaps matching TRBD1 (6 bases). The germline CDR1 and CDR2 sequences are DFQATT and SNEGSKA (reference sequence). This CDR3 has 12 residues. Trimming removed 6 bases at V and 5 bases at J, with 10 bases between. CDR3 bases read: TGCAGTGCGGATAGGGGGAATGAAAAA. It translates to CSADRGNEK. The CDR3 as a whole reads CSADRGNEKLFF.

This clone was recorded at least ten times. The read terminates 3 residues ahead of where the CDR3 ends, so the germline J gene completes it. The chain joins TRBV2 to TRBJ1-1; D is possibly TRBD1 (5 bases). The CDR3 consists of 13 residues. Looked up from germline, CDR1 is SNHLY and CDR2 is FYNNEI. Trimming left V 6 bases short and J 3 bases short, with 11 bases between. The covered CDR3 bases are TGTGCCAGCAGCAGGGCGACCTACACTGAA. Translating gives CASSRATYTE. The entire CDR3 protein reads CASSRATYTEAFF.

Points on this clone: The read finishes 3 residues shy of the CDR3 end, and the germline J gene is used to complete it. The chain combines TRBV18 with TRBJ1-5; D ambiguous. Germline CDR1 and CDR2: KGHSH and LQKENI. The CDR3 length is 16 residues. V was pared by 0 bases and J by 5 bases, with 14 bases between. The part of the CDR3 DNA that was read is TGTGCCAGCTCACCACCGGACTCCATCGCATATCAGCCC. Protein product: CASSPPDSIAYQP. In full, the CDR3 is CASSPPDSIAYQPQHF.

In the case of this clone: The read stops 3 residues short of the end of the CDR3; the missing end is completed from the germline J gene. The V call is TRBV6-1, the J call TRBJ2-5; D is ambiguous. Germline V CDR1 and CDR2: MNHNS, SASEGT. Trimming cost V 2 bases and J 2 bases, with 9 bases left between them. There are 14 residues in the CDR3. This CDR3 is CASSEIGFQETQYF. The CDR3 bases that were read are TGTGCCAGCAGTGAAATCGGGTTTCAAGAGACC.

Ten or more counts support this clone. The read ends 3 residues shy of where the CDR3 ends; the end is completed using the germline J gene. The rearrangement links TRBV20-1 to TRBJ2-1, with D maybe TRBD1 (6 bases). V was shortened by 6 bases and J by 6 bases, with 12 bases between the two germline ends. CDR1 DFQATT and CDR2 SNEGSKA come from the germline V gene (reference sequence). The CDR3 is made up of 12 amino acids. The DNA read from the CDR3 is TGCAGTGCACAGGGCGGCACCAATGAG. It encodes CSAQGGTNE. The full CDR3 is CSAQGGTNEQFF.

This clone was counted a few times. The CDR3 is cut off 3 residues early in the read; its end comes from the germline J gene. The chain is built from TRBV6-2 or TRBV6-3 and TRBJ2-3; 10 bases are a match to TRBD2. This CDR3 is 17 amino acids long. Germline V gene sequence: CDR1 MNHEY, CDR2 SVGEGT. V lost 4 bases to trimming and J lost 8 bases; unmatched junction nucleotides: 15. The CDR3 loop is CASSSFGLAGVPGTQYF. The CDR3 bases that were read are TGTGCCAGCAGTTCCTTCGGGCTAGCGGGGGTCCCCGGTACG.

The sample holds a few counts of this clone. Incomplete CDR3 DNA: TGTGCCAGCAGCGAGGGACAGGGAGGAATCTCTGGGGCCAACGTC. As protein: CASSEGQGGISGANV. The CDR3 in full is CASSEGQGGISGANVLTF. V is TRBV2 and J is TRBJ2-6; 9 positions match TRBD1. The read finishes 3 residues shy of the CDR3 end, and the germline J gene is used to complete it. CDR3 size: 18 residues. Germline CDR1 reads SNHLY; CDR2 reads FYNNEI. Trimming at V came to 6 bases and at J to 0 bases, leaving 9 bases not matched to a gene.

This clone came up many times. The read halts 3 residues ahead of the CDR3 end, with the missing end drawn from the germline J gene. The chain recombines TRBV30 with TRBJ2-6; D remains unclear. Germline CDR1 GTSNPN, CDR2 SVGIG (reference sequence). CDR3 length equals 13 residues. V gave up 5 bases and J gave up 0 bases, with 5 bases separating them. Here the CDR3 reads CAWSGSGANVLTF. The sequenced CDR3 bases are TGTGCCTGGTCAGGCTCTGGGGCCAACGTC.

This clone turned up a few times. From the germline J gene comes the end of the CDR3, since the read stops 3 residues before it. Different DNA sequences within this sample yield the same CDR3. V is TRBV2 and J is TRBJ1-6; no reliable D call. The germline gives CDR1 SNHLY, CDR2 FYNNEI. Trimming took 4 bases from V and 8 from J, leaving 15 bases between them. The length of the CDR3 is 15 residues. The CDR3 sequence: CASSGQGRVDSPLHF. The DNA read from the CDR3 is TGTGCCAGCAGTGGACAAGGGCGAGTTGATTCACCC.

CDR3 protein: CASSMGQGYGYGYTF. The CDR3 bases that were read are TGTGCCAGCAGCATGGGACAGGGGTATGGCTATGGC. This chain joins TRBV5-6 and TRBJ1-2; 10 nucleotides align to TRBD1. The read comes to an end 3 residues before the CDR3 does, leaving the germline J gene to fill in the end. The germline CDR1 and CDR2 sequences are SGHDT and YYEEEE. The V gene end was trimmed by 4 bases and the J gene end by 4 bases; junction bases not matched to a gene: 7. The CDR3 extends over 15 amino acids.

This clone came up many times. The read ends 3 residues before the CDR3 terminus; that terminus is restored from the germline J gene. This chain links TRBV29-1 with TRBJ1-2; D gene uncertain. CDR1 and CDR2 (germline): SQVTM, ANQGSEA. The germline V and J ends were trimmed by 3 bases and 2 bases, with 10 bases remaining between them. The CDR3 contains 13 residues. The covered CDR3 bases are TGCAGCGTTGAGGTACAGCCGAACTATGGC. Translation: CSVEVQPNYG. The CDR3 reads in full as CSVEVQPNYGYTF.

This clone was counted only a few times. The read ends 3 residues shy of where the CDR3 ends; the end is completed using the germline J gene. J is TRBJ2-3 and V is TRBV18; TRBD1 matches at 10 bases. The length of the CDR3 is 15 residues. Germline V gene lookup returns CDR1 KGHSH and CDR2 LQKENI. V shed 2 bases and J 5 bases; nucleotides not matched to a gene: 4. CDR3: CASSPGTGVEDTQYF. The DNA read from the CDR3 is TGTGCCAGCTCACCAGGGACAGGGGTAGAAGATACG. Based on the CDR3 plus reference TRBV18 and TRBJ2-3, the full variable domain is NAGVMQNPRHLVRRRGQEARLRCSPMKGHSHVYWYRQLPEEGLKFMVYLQKENIIDESGMPKERFSAEFPKEGPSILRIQQVVRGDSAAYFCASSPGTGVEDTQYFGPGTRLTVL.

The table lists this clone with many counts. The CDR3 end lies 3 residues beyond the end of the read and is filled in from the germline J gene. This sequence joins TRBV18 and TRBJ1-4; D is uncertain. Between the trimmed V and J ends, which lost 3 bases and 6 bases, there was a span of 14 bases. The CDR3 sequence is 15 residues long. Germline-derived CDR1 and CDR2 are KGHSH and LQKENI. The sequenced CDR3 bases are TGTGCCAGCTCACCCGAAGCTACTAAGGATGAAAAA. This codes for CASSPEATKDEK. The full-length CDR3 reads as CASSPEATKDEKLFF.

This clone came up a few times. From the germline J gene comes the end of the CDR3, since the read stops 3 residues before it. V usage is TRBV30 and J usage is TRBJ1-4; 7 bases line up with TRBD1. Germline V gene lookup returns CDR1 GTSNPN and CDR2 SVGIG (reference sequence). The CDR3 sequence is 12 residues long. The CDR3 region is CAWSQDRDQLFF. The covered CDR3 bases are TGTGCCTGGAGCCAAGACAGGGATCAA. Filled out from reference TRBV30 and TRBJ1-4, the complete variable domain reads SQTIHQWPATLVQPVGSPLSLECTVEGTSNPNLYWYRQAAGRGLQLLFYSVGIGQISSEVPQNLSASRPQDRQFILSSKKLLLSDSGFYLCAWSQDRDQLFFGSGTQLSVL.

This clone was seen a handful of times. The CDR3 end is not reached by the read, which stops 3 residues before it; the germline J gene fills it in. The rearrangement joins TRBV2 to TRBJ2-5, with 7 bases identical to TRBD1. There are 14 residues in the CDR3. Germline V gene lookup returns CDR1 SNHLY and CDR2 FYNNEI. The ends lost 6 bases at V and 4 bases at J; junction bases unmatched: 8. The CDR3 protein is CASSPNYRGETQYF. The sequenced part of the CDR3 DNA is TGTGCCAGCAGCCCTAATTACAGGGGAGAGACC. Using reference TRBV2 and TRBJ2-5 for the parts outside the CDR3, the full variable domain is EPEVTQTPSHQVTQMGQEVILRCVPISNHLYFYWYRQILGQKVEFLVSFYNNEISEKSEIFDDQFSVERPDGSNFTLKIRSTKLEDSAMYFCASSPNYRGETQYFGPGTRLLVL.

At least ten counts were recorded for this clone. The sequence runs out 3 residues before the end of the CDR3; the remainder is reconstructed from the germline J gene. The chain employs TRBV5-4 and TRBJ1-1; 9 bases match TRBD1. With V trimmed by 0 bases and J by 7 bases, 10 bases remained unmatched. This CDR3 has 16 residues. The germline gives CDR1 SGHNT, CDR2 YYREEE (reference sequence). The CDR3 sequence is CASSLDRGRGGGEAFF. The sequenced CDR3 bases are TGTGCCAGCAGCTTGGACAGGGGGCGCGGAGGTGGTGAA.

About this clone itself: The read ends 3 residues early relative to the CDR3; the germline J gene fills the gap. This sequence joins TRBV7-9 and TRBJ2-1; possibly TRBD1 for D (6 bases). CDR3 length: 13 amino acids. Germline V CDR1 and CDR2: SEHNR, FQNEAQ (reference sequence). V was cut by 5 bases and J by 5 bases, with 10 bases left in between. CDR3 protein: CASSLGQHNEQFF. The covered CDR3 bases are TGTGCCAGCAGCCTCGGACAGCACAATGAG.

To note about this clone: The CDR3 goes on 3 residues after the read ends, and that part is filled in from the germline J gene. The chain links TRBV2 to TRBJ2-2, with D hard to call. The germline gives CDR1 SNHLY, CDR2 FYNNEI. The CDR3 extends over 15 amino acids. V lost 2 bases and J 6 bases, leaving 13 bases between the germline ends. The CDR3 DNA, read in part, is TGTGCCAGCAGTGAATATTCACTACCCTCCGGGGAG. It codes for CASSEYSLPSGE. The whole CDR3 sequence is CASSEYSLPSGELFF.

This clone was detected ten times or more. The CDR3 end falls 3 residues outside the read, so it is completed with the germline J gene. The chain has TRBV18 and TRBJ2-5; TRBD2 agrees at 10 bases. CDR1 and CDR2 (germline): KGHSH, LQKENI. The CDR3 runs 14 residues. Trimming took 3 bases from V and 5 from J; bases not matched to a gene: 3. Partial CDR3 DNA: TGTGCCAGCTCACCGTCAGCGGGGGGGGAGACC. Protein sequence: CASSPSAGGET. The CDR3 reads in full as CASSPSAGGETQYF.

In its sample, this clone was seen a few times. The read ends 3 residues shy of where the CDR3 ends; the end is completed using the germline J gene. The V gene is TRBV7-3, the J gene TRBJ1-5; D gene unclear. V shed 3 bases and J shed 5 bases, with 8 bases lying between them. CDR1 SGHTA and CDR2 FQGTGA come from the germline V gene. The CDR3 covers 13 residues. The chain's CDR3 is CASSFSLYQPQHF. The sequenced CDR3 bases are TGTGCCAGCAGCTTCAGTCTCTATCAGCCC.